This T cell receptor beta chain came from a study of regulatory T cells in long-lasting Graves disease. Study-wide findings and caveats: Relative to new patients (approximately 960), persistent patients exhibited greater sharing of public clonotypes (around 2,500).

This clonotype was observed many times. No antigen is known for it. Through Arm-PCR of CDR3 regions and iRepertoire HTBI primers, TCR beta libraries were built. TCRdb used MiXCR to reprocess the multiplex PCR reads, holding one entry per CDR3 protein. This sample yields about 540,000 distinct CDR3 sequences, of which roughly 12% are seen a single time; 8.5% to 10% belongs to the top ten. Noted time point: newly diagnosed GD, antithyroid drugs for less than 3 months. Researchers made the TCR library from RNA that was extracted from PBMCs. It was American Thyroid Association guidelines that determined Graves' disease diagnosis. In addition, the sample was reused for a study of T cells in Graves' hyperthyroidism and ophthalmopathy. From that second work: With a median lead of approximately 6.4 months before onset, the model predicted ophthalmopathy.

This clonotype was obtained from a man younger than 45 with Graves disease. The material sequenced was peripheral blood mononuclear cells (PBMCs), taken at new diagnosis, from a patient treated with antithyroid drugs.

CDR3 DNA: TGTGCCAGCAGCTTAGTGGTAGCGGGAGGGCCGATTGAGCAGTTCTTC. This sequence encodes CASSLVVAGGPIEQFF. This chain connects TRBV11-2 to TRBJ2-1; 11 bases align to TRBD2. This CDR3 has 16 residues. Germline loops: CDR1 SGHAT, CDR2 FQNNGV. J lost 9 bases, V lost 1 base, and 8 bases had no gene match.